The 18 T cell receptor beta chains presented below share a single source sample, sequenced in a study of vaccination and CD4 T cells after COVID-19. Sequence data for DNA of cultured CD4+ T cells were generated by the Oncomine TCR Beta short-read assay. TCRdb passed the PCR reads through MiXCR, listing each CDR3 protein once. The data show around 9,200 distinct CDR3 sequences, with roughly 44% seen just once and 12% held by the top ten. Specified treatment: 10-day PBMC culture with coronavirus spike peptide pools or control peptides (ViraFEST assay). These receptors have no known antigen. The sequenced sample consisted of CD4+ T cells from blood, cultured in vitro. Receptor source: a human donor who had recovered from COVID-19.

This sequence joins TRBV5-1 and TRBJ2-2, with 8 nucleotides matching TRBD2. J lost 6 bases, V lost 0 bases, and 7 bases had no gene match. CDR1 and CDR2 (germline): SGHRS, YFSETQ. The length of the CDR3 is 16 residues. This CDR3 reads CASSLGRGGLAGELFF. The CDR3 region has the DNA TGCGCCAGCAGCTTGGGACGCGGGGGGCTAGCCGGGGAGCTGTTTTTT.

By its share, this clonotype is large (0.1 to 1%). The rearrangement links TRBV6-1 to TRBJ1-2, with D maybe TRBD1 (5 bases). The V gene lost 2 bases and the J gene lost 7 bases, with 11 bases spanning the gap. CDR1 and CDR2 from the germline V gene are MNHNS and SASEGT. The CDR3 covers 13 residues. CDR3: CASSEWQGSGYTF. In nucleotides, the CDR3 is TGTGCCAGCAGTGAATGGCAGGGTAGTGGCTACACCTTC.

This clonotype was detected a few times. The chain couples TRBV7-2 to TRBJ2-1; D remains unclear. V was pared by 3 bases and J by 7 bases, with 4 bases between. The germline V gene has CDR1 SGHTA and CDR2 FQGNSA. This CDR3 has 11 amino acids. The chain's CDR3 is CASSFINEQFF. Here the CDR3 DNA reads TGTGCCAGCAGCTTTATAAATGAGCAGTTCTTC.

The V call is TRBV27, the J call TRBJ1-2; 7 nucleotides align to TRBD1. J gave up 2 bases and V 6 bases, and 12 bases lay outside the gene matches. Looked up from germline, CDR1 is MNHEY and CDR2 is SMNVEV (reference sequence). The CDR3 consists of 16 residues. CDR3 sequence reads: CASSPAGGPRNYGYTF. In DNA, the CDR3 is TGTGCCAGCAGCCCCGCAGGGGGACCGAGAAACTATGGCTACACCTTC.

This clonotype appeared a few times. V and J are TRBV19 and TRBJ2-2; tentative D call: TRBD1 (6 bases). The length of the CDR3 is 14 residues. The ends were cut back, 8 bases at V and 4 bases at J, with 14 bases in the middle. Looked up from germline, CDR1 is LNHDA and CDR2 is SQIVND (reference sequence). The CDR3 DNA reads TGTGCCAGTGAGCGGACAGCGCGCACCGGGGAGCTGTTTTTT. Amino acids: CASERTARTGELFF.

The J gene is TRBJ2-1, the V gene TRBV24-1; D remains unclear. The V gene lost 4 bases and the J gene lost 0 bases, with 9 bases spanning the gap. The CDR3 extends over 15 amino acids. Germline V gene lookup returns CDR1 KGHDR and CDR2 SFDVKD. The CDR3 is CATSETTGSYNEQFF. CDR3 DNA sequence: TGTGCCACCAGTGAGACGACTGGCTCCTACAATGAGCAGTTCTTC.

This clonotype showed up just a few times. CDR3 region: CAWTVGMNTEAFF. CDR3 bases: TGTGCCTGGACAGTGGGGATGAACACTGAAGCTTTCTTT. The rearrangement links TRBV30 to TRBJ1-1, with D unresolved. The V end was cut by 4 bases, the J end by 0 bases, with 9 bases between. The CDR3 covers 13 residues. Germline CDR1 reads GTSNPN; CDR2 reads SVGIG (reference sequence).

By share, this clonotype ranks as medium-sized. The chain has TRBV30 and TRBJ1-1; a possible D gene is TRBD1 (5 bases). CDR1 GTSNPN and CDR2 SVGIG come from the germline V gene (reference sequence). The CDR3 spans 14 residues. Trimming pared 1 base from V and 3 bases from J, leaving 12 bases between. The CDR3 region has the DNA TGTGCCTGGAGTGCAAAGGCGGGGGACACTGAAGCTTTCTTT. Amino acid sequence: CAWSAKAGDTEAFF. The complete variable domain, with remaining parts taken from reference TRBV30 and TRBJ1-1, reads SQTIHQWPATLVQPVGSPLSLECTVEGTSNPNLYWYRQAAGRGLQLLFYSVGIGQISSEVPQNLSASRPQDRQFILSSKKLLLSDSGFYLCAWSAKAGDTEAFFGQGTRLTVV.

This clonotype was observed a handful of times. The CDR3 region has the DNA TGTGCCAGCAGCCTTACCTCGACTAGCGGGAGGGCCAGTGAGCAGTTCTTC. Its protein product is CASSLTSTSGRASEQFF. The chain is built from TRBV5-4 and TRBJ2-1; TRBD2 matches at 14 bases. This CDR3 comprises 17 residues. The junction had 12 bases not matched to a gene; V was cut back by 4 bases and J by 9 bases. Germline CDR1 reads SGHNT; CDR2 reads YYREEE (reference sequence).

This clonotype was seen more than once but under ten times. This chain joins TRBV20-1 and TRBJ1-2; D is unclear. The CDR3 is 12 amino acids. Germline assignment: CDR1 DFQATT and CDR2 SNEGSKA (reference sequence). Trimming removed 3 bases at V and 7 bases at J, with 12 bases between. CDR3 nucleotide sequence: TGCAGTGCTAGCGGGTCAGGTGGTGGCTACACCTTC. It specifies CSASGSGGGYTF.

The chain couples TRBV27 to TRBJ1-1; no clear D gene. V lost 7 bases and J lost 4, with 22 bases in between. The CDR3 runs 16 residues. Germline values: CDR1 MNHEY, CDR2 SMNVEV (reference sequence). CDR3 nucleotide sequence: TGTGCCAGCAATCCTACTTACACCTCAGAGGGCACTGAAGCTTTCTTT. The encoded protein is CASNPTYTSEGTEAFF.

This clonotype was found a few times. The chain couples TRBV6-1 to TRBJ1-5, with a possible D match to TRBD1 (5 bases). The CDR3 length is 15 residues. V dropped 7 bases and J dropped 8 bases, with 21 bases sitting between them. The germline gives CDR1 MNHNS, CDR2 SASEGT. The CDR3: CASTQRDVGMEPQHF. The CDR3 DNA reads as TGTGCCAGCACCCAACGGGACGTTGGCATGGAGCCCCAGCATTTT.

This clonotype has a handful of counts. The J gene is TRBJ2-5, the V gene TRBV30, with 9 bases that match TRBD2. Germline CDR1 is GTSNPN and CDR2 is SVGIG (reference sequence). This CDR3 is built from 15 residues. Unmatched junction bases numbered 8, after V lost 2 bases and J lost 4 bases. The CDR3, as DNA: TGTGCCTGGAGTCTTTTGCGGGGGGGCCCAGAGACCCAGTACTTC. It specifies CAWSLLRGGPETQYF.

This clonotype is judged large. CDR3 sequence (DNA): TGTGCCAGCAGCTTATCCCAGGGCCGCGGTCAGCCCCAGCATTTT. Its protein is CASSLSQGRGQPQHF. The chain recombines TRBV7-2 with TRBJ1-5, with a possible D match to TRBD1 (5 bases). Trimming took 2 bases from V and 6 from J, leaving 14 bases between them. Germline CDR1 is SGHTA and CDR2 is FQGNSA. The CDR3 is 15 residues long.

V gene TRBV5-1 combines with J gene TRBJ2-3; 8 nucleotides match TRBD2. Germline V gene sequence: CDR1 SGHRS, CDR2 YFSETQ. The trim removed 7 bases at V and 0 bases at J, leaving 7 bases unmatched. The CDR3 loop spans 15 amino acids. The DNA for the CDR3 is TGCGCCAGCGGGCCGACTAGCGCAAGCACAGATACGCAGTATTTT. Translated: CASGPTSASTDTQYF. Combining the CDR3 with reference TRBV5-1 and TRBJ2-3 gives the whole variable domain KAGVTQTPRYLIKTRGQQVTLSCSPISGHRSVSWYQQTPGQGLQFLFEYFSETQRNKGNFPGRFSGRQFSNSRSEMNVSTLELGDSALYLCASGPTSASTDTQYFGPGTRLTVL.

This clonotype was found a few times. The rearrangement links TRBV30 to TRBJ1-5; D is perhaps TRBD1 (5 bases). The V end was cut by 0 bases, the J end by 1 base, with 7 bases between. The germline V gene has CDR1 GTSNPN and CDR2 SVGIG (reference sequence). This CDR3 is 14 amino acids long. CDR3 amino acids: CAWSVQASNQPQHF. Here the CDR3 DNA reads TGTGCCTGGAGTGTACAGGCCAGCAATCAGCCCCAGCATTTT.

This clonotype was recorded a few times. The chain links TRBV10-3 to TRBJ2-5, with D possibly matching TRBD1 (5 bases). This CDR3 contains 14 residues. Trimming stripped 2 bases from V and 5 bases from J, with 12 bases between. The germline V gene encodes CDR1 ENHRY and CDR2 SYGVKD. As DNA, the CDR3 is TGTGCCATCAGTGAGAGGGGTGAAGGTGAGACCCAGTACTTC. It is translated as CAISERGEGETQYF.

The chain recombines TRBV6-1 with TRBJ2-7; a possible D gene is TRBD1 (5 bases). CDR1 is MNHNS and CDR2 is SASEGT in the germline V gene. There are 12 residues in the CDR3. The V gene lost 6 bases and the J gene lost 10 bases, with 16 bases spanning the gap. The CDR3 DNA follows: TGTGCCAGCAGCCTAATAAGGGGCGACCAGTACTTC. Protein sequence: CASSLIRGDQYF.